The entry that follows covers one T cell receptor beta chain sequence. Its antigen is currently not known. No quality values exist for individual bases; no much larger clone is one base distant. The High Capacity cDNA Reverse Transcription Kit was used to reverse transcribe all of the isolated RNA, meaning that expressed TCRB transcripts were what got sequenced. Deep immunoSEQ sequencing was performed on naive, central memory and regulatory T cell samples, with an average of roughly 3.5 million total reads per sample. After sorted cells were lysed in RLT buffer, RNA was extracted with DNase-treated RNeasy Micro or Mini kits, with the choice depending on cell number. Each cell subset was processed on its own to prevent cross-contamination, while patient and healthy donor samples were processed together. Using the immunoSEQ multiplex PCR, TCRB sequences were amplified from cDNA into 87-bp fragments spanning the CDR3 region. Amplicons were sequenced on the Illumina HiSeq platform. For the original study's pipeline: Synthetic template baselines were used to correct PCR bias computationally, reads within Hamming distance 2 were collapsed, and singletons that could not be merged were discarded. By aligning reads against IMGT, V, D and J genes, CDR3 length, and insertions or deletions at six rearrangement sites were assigned. Within each subset, clonotype counts were normalized to the number of sorted cells before true diversity and Gini coefficients were calculated with the tcR R package. The overlap coefficient, calculated on TCRB nucleotide sequences, was used to quantify repertoire sharing. Out-of-frame TCRB sequences from naive cells were analyzed as a proxy for the pre-selection repertoire. What TCRdb holds here is the immuneACCESS table cut down to in-frame rearrangements. Part of the clones is not present; checked against another copy, under half of the missing clones reflect an unresolved V gene, and the others are unexplained. V, J and clone size are taken as reported in that table, and D and trimming were inferred from the DNA itself. In all, the sample holds hundreds of thousands of clones, and roughly 15% of those were seen once. Together, the top ten hold 0.023% of the sample.

This sample was included in a study of beta chain features in type 1 diabetes (dated by TCRdb to the late 2010s). About the study as a whole: No differences in mean age, gender distribution, total cell number or subset yield were found between patients and healthy donors. A total of approximately 110,000,000 sorted cells were examined across all samples, and a strong correlation was observed between cell number per subset and RNA yield. Whereas all 30 or so donors provided naive and central memory subsets, regulatory and stem cell-like memory subsets were isolated from just 8 patients and roughly 8 healthy donors. The study compared the TCRB repertoires of sorted circulating CD4+ T cell subsets in recently diagnosed type 1 diabetes patients with those in matched healthy donors. Beyond this particular receptor, the publication reports: Shorter templates might have been favored by PCR, but patient and control samples were amplified and corrected together, so both groups would have been affected equally by any skew. The naive, central memory and regulatory TCRB repertoires appeared to resemble one another more closely among patients than among healthy donors. HLA sub-analyses involved small numbers of individuals, so any influence of HLA type on TCRB rearrangement remained unresolved. In all four CD4+ subsets, TCRB CDR3 length was moderately but significantly shorter in type 1 diabetes patients. At VDJ recombination sites, type 1 diabetes patients had fewer insertions and more deleted nucleotides, which implies abnormalities in thymic rearrangement. Because cDNA rather than genomic DNA was sequenced, highly expressing activated cells could have been over-represented, although no difference in activation and CD3 levels was found between groups.

Ends trimmed: V by 9 bases, J by 0 bases; bases unmatched to a gene: 10. The germline V gene (reference sequence) yields LNHDA for CDR1 and SQIVND for CDR2. The CDR3 spans 16 residues, from the cysteine through the phenylalanine. Kept here is only the CDR3 DNA, which spans 48 bases and is read in frame from base 1. Each donor gave one peripheral blood draw, approximately 100 mL on average, collected into heparinised tubes. A BD FACSAria II and a panel including CD45RO, CCR7, CD25, CD127, CD95 and CD27 were used to sort naive, central memory, regulatory and stem cell-like memory CD4+ T cells. All sorted populations exceeded 95% purity. PBMCs were isolated immediately by Lymphoprep density gradient centrifugation and stained directly without culture. Samples were stained and sorted in pairs, with one healthy donor and one patient per experiment, so that batch effects were minimized.

Sequencing was performed on naive CD4+ T cells from blood. The sample's cell subset or site label, decoded: true naive CD4+ T cells. The TCR sequence derives from a young woman in good health. The rearrangement joined TRBV19 to TRBJ1-5; 8 middle bases align to TRBD1. The CDR3 here reads CASCPAGGHSNQPQHF. The DNA is TGTGCCAGCTGTCCCGCAGGGGGCCATAGCAATCAGCCCCAGCATTTT.